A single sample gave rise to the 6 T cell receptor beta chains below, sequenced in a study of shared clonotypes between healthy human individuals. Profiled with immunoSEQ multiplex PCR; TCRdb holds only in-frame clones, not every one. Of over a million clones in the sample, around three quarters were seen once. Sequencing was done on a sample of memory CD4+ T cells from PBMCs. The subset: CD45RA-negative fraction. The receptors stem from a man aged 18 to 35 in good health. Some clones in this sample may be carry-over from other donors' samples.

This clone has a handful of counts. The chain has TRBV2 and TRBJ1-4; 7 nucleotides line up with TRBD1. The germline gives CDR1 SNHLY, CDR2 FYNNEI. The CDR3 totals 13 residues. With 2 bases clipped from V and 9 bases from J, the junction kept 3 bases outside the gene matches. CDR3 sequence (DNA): TGTGCCAGCAGTGAAAGGGACAGACAAAAACTGTTTTTT. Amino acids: CASSERDRQKLFF.

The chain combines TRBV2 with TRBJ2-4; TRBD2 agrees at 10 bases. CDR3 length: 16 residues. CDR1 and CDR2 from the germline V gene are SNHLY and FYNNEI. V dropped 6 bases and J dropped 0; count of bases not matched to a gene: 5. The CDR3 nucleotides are TGTGCCAGCAGCCCAGGACTAGCGGTAGCCAAAAACATTCAGTACTTC. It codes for CASSPGLAVAKNIQYF.

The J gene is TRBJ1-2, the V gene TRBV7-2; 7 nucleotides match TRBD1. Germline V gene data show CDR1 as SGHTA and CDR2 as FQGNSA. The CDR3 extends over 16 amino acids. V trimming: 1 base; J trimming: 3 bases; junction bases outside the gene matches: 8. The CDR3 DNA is TGTGCCAGCAGCTTAGTAGGGACAGCGGGTTACTATGGCTACACCTTC. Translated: CASSLVGTAGYYGYTF.

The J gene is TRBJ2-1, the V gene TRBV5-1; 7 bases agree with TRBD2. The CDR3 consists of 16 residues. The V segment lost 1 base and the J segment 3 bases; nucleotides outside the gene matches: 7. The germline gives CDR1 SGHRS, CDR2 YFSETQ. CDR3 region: CASSLTQAGLYNEQFF. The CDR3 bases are TGCGCCAGCAGCTTGACCCAAGCGGGACTCTACAATGAGCAGTTCTTC.

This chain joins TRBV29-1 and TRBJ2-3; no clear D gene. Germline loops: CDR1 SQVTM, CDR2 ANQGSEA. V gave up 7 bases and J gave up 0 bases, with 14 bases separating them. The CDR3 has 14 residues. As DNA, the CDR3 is TGCAGCGGCCGTCGACACCTGAGCACAGATACGCAGTATTTT. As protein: CSGRRHLSTDTQYF.

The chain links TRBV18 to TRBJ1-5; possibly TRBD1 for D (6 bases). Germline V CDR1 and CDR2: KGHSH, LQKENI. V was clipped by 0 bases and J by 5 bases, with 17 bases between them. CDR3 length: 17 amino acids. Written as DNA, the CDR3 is TGTGCCAGCTCACCACCCGGCGGGGCAGGGGATGATCAGCCCCAGCATTTT. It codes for CASSPPGGAGDDQPQHF.